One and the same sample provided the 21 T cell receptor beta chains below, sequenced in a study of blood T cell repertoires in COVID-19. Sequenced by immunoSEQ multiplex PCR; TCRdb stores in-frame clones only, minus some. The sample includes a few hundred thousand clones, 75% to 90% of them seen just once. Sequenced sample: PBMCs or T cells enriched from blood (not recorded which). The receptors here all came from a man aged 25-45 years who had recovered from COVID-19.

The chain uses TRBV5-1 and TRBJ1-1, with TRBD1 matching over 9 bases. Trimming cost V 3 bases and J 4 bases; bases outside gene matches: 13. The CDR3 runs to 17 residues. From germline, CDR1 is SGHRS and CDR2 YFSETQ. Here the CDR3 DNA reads TGCGCCAGCAGCTCAAAACCCGGGACAGGGCAACTCACTGAAGCTTTCTTT. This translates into CASSSKPGTGQLTEAFF.

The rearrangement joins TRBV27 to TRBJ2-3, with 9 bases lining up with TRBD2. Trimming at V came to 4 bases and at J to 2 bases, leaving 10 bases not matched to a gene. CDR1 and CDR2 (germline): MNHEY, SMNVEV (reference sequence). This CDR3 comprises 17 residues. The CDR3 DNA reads TGTGCCAGCAGTTCCTTTAGCGGGAGTATAGCCACAGATACGCAGTATTTT. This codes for CASSSFSGSIATDTQYF.

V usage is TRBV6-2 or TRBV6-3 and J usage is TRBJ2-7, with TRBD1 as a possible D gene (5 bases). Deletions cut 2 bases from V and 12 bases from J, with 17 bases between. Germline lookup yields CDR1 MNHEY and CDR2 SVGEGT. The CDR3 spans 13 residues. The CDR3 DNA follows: TGTGCCAGCAGTTACGCCAGGGTTGCTAGAGGGTACTTC. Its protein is CASSYARVARGYF.

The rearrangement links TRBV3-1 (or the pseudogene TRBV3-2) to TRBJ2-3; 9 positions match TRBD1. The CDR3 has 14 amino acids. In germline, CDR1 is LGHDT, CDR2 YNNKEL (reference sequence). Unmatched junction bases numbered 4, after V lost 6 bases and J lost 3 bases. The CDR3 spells CASRYGTGTDTQYF. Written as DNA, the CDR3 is TGTGCCAGCAGGTACGGGACAGGGACAGATACGCAGTATTTT.

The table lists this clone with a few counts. CDR3 region: CASTMRLNSVNSPLHF. The CDR3 coding sequence is TGTGCCAGTACCATGCGCCTAAACAGTGTTAATTCACCCCTCCACTTT. V usage is TRBV27 and J usage is TRBJ1-6; D gene uncertain. With 9 bases removed from V and 6 bases from J, the gap between germline ends came to 21 bases. In germline, CDR1 is MNHEY, CDR2 SMNVEV (reference sequence). This CDR3 spans 16 amino acids.

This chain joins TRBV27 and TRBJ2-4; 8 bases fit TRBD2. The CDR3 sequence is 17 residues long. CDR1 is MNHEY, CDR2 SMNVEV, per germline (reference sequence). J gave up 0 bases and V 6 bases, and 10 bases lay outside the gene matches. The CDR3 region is CASRPSGGGPAKNIQYF. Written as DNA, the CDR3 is TGTGCCAGCAGACCTTCCGGGGGGGGGCCAGCCAAAAACATTCAGTACTTC.

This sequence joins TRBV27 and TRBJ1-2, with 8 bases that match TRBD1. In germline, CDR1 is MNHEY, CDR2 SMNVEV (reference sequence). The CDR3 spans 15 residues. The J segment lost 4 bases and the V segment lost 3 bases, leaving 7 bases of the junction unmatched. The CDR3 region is CASSFGTGYGYGYTF. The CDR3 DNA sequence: TGTGCCAGCAGTTTCGGGACAGGTTACGGCTATGGCTACACCTTC.

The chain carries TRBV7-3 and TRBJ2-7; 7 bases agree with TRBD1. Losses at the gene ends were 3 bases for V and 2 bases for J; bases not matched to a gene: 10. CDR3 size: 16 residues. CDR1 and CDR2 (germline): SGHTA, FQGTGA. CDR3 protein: CASSFTEGTVPYEQYF. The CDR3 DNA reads TGTGCCAGCAGCTTCACCGAAGGGACAGTCCCCTACGAGCAGTACTTC.

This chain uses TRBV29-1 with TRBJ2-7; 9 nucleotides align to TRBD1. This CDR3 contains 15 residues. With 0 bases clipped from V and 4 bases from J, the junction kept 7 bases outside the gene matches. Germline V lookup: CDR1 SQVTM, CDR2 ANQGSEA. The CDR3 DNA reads TGCAGCGTTGAAGAACCGGACAGGGGTCTTTACGAGCAGTACTTC. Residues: CSVEEPDRGLYEQYF.

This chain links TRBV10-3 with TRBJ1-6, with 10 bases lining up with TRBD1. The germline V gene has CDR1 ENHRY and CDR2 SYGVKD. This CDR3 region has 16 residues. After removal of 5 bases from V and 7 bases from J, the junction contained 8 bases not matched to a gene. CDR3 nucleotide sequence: TGTGCCATCAGTTCAACCGGGACAGGGGTGAATTCACCCCTCCACTTT. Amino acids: CAISSTGTGVNSPLHF.

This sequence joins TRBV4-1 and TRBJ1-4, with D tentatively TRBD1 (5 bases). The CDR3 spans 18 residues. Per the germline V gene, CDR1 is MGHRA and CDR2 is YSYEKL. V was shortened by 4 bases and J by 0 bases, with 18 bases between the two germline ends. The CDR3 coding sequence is TGCGCCAGCAGCCGGGTCAAGGGCGGGACTGCAACTAATGAAAAACTGTTTTTT. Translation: CASSRVKGGTATNEKLFF.

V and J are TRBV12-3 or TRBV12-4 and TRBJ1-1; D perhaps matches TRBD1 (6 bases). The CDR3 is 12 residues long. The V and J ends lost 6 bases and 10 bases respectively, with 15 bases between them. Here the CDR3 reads CASSRYRDIAFF. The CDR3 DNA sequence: TGTGCCAGCAGCCGGTACAGGGATATAGCTTTCTTT.

CDR3 in amino acids: CAWGYTDTQYF. The CDR3 DNA reads TGTGCCTGGGGATACACAGATACGCAGTATTTT. The V gene is TRBV30, the J gene TRBJ2-3; D gene uncertain. CDR1 is GTSNPN and CDR2 is SVGIG in the germline V gene (reference sequence). Trimming took off 5 bases at V and 2 bases at J, with 5 bases between the two ends. The CDR3 has 11 residues.

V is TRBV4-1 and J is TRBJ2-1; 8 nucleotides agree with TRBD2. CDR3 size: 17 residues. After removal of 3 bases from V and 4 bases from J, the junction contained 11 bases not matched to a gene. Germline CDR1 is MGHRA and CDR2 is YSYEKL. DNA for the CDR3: TGCGCCAGCAGCCAGGGGGTTTTGGGGACTAGATACAATGAGCAGTTCTTC. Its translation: CASSQGVLGTRYNEQFF.

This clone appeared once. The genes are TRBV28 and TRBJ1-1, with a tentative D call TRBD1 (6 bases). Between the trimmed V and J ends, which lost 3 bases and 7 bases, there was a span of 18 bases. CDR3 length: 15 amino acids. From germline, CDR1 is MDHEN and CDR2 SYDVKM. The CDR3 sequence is CASSFARGGADEAFF. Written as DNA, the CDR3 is TGTGCCAGCAGTTTTGCCCGGGGGGGGGCGGATGAAGCTTTCTTT.

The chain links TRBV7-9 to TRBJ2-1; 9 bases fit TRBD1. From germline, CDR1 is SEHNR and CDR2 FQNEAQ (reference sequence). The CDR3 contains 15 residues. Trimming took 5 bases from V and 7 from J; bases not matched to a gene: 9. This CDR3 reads CASSLLWDRVNEQFF. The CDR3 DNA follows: TGTGCCAGCAGCCTACTATGGGACAGGGTAAATGAGCAGTTCTTC.

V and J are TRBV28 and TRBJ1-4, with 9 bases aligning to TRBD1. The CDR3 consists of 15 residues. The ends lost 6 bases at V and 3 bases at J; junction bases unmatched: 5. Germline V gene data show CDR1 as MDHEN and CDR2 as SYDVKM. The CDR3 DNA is TGTGCCAGCAGCCAACAGGGGGCGGCTAATGAAAAACTGTTTTTT. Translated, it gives CASSQQGAANEKLFF.

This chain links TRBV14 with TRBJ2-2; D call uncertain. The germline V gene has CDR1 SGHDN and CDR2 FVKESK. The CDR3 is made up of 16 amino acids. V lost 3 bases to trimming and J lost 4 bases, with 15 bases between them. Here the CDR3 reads CASSQFSLSSTGELFF. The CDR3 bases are TGTGCCAGCAGCCAGTTTAGCCTCTCGAGCACCGGGGAGCTGTTTTTT.

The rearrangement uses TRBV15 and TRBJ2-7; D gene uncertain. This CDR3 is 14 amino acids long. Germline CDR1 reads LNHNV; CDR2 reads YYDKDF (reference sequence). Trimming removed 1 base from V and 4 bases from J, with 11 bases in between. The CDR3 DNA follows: TGTGCCACCAGCAGAGGGGCCAAAAAATACGAGCAGTACTTC. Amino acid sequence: CATSRGAKKYEQYF.

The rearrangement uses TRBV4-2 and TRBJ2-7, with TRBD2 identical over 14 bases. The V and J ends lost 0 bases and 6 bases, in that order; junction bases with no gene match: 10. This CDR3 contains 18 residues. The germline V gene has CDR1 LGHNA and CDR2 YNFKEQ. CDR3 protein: CASSQDGTSGGVYVEQYF. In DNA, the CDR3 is TGTGCCAGCAGCCAAGATGGGACTAGCGGGGGAGTGTATGTCGAGCAGTACTTC.

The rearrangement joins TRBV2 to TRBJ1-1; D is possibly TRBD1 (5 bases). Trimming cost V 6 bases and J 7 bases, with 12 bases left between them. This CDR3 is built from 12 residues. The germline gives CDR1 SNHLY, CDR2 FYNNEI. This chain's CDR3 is CASRKGTFEAFF. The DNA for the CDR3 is TGTGCCAGCAGGAAGGGGACTTTTGAAGCTTTCTTT.